This T cell receptor beta chain was sequenced for a study of blood T cell repertoires in COVID-19. While infection was still active, Seattle patients were enrolled and then followed longitudinally. Germline V CDR1 and CDR2: MNHEY, SVGAGI. The V segment lost 8 bases and the J segment 2 bases; nucleotides outside the gene matches: 7. This CDR3 has 14 amino acids. Libraries were prepared by immunoSEQ multiplex PCR; TCRdb keeps only in-frame clonotypes and omits some of them. The sample holds roughly 330,000 clones; 87% are singletons and the top ten take around 8.9%. The V gene is TRBV6-5, the J gene TRBJ2-7; TRBD1 aligns across 9 bases. The sequence came from a man aged 25-45 years with COVID-19, enrolled during active disease. The sample comprised peripheral blood. CDR3 residues: CASQTGGSPYEQYF. In DNA, the CDR3 is TGTGCCAGCCAGACAGGGGGGTCCCCCTACGAGCAGTACTTC.